One sample yielded the 27 T cell receptor beta chains listed below, sequenced in a study of T cell responses to AZD1222 COVID-19 vaccine (dated by TCRdb to the early 2020s). Receptors were amplified or captured by the immunoSEQ multiplex PCR assay. Drawn from immuneACCESS, this table holds only the in-frame rearrangements with V and J called that TCRdb kept. Clones are partly lost; checked studies trace under half to an unresolved V gene and leave the rest unexplained. This sample holds about 94,000 clones; around 85% were observed only once. The ten largest clones capture roughly 4.3% of the sample. This specimen's time point label, per the study, means: about 28 days (+/-7) after the second vaccine dose. The sample in question was peripheral blood, obtained 28 days after the second AZD1222 dose. Every receptor here comes from an adult who received the AZD1222 COVID-19 vaccine.

The rearrangement uses TRBV10-3 and TRBJ1-5, with a weak D call TRBD1 (5 bases). The CDR3 length is 14 residues. Germline CDR1 ENHRY, CDR2 SYGVKD. Trimming shortened V by 4 bases and J by 1 base, and 8 bases separated the two germline ends. Here the CDR3 DNA reads TGTGCCATCAGTGGGGACGGAAGCAATCAGCCCCAGCATTTT. It codes for CAISGDGSNQPQHF.

This clone has only a few counts. The V gene is TRBV5-1, the J gene TRBJ1-1; TRBD1 is a possible D gene (6 bases). The CDR3 totals 14 residues. Germline V gene lookup returns CDR1 SGHRS and CDR2 YFSETQ. V gave up 4 bases and J gave up 4 bases, with 14 bases separating them. The CDR3 sequence is CASSRDTSITEAFF. As DNA, the CDR3 is TGCGCCAGCAGCCGGGACACATCGATCACTGAAGCTTTCTTT.

This clone has only a few counts. The chain carries TRBV11-2 and TRBJ1-3; D gene ambiguous. Trimming shortened V by 4 bases and J by 0 bases, and 7 bases separated the two germline ends. The CDR3 has 14 amino acids. The germline gives CDR1 SGHAT, CDR2 FQNNGV. The CDR3 region is CASSSRLSGNTIYF. The CDR3 DNA sequence: TGTGCCAGCAGCTCAAGACTCTCTGGAAACACCATATATTTT.

Notes on this clone: At one of its ends the junction is not consistent with the germline gene, which may arise from a read error. The V gene is TRBV5-1, the J gene TRBJ1-2, with D possibly being TRBD1 (6 bases). Germline loops: CDR1 SGHRS, CDR2 YFSETQ. The CDR3 has 17 amino acids. The CDR3 nucleotides read TGCGCCAGCAGACAGACCCCTGGAACTGGGGGCCGGAGCGGGGTGTCCTTC. Translated: CASRQTPGTGGRSGVSF.

The chain links TRBV4-1 to TRBJ1-6, with a weak D call TRBD1 (6 bases). Trimming removed 0 bases at V and 5 bases at J, with 8 bases between. From germline, CDR1 is MGHRA and CDR2 YSYEKL. CDR3 size: 15 residues. As DNA, the CDR3 is TGCGCCAGCAGCCAAGAGGGGGCCAATAATTCACCCCTCCACTTT. This sequence encodes CASSQEGANNSPLHF.

The chain joins TRBV30 to TRBJ2-1; D is perhaps TRBD1 or TRBD2 (5 bases each). This CDR3 spans 13 amino acids. Germline values: CDR1 GTSNPN, CDR2 SVGIG (reference sequence). V lost 3 bases to trimming and J lost 6 bases, with 12 bases between them. The CDR3 sequence is CAWRARGSNEQFF. DNA of the CDR3: TGTGCCTGGAGAGCCCGGGGCTCCAATGAGCAGTTCTTC.

The chain uses TRBV9 and TRBJ2-7; 8 bases map to TRBD2. CDR3 length equals 17 residues. Per the germline V gene, CDR1 is SGDLS and CDR2 is YYNGEE. J gave up 2 bases and V 0 bases, and 10 bases lay outside the gene matches. The CDR3 sequence: CASSVAGTGGDTYEQYF. The CDR3 nucleotides are TGTGCCAGCAGCGTAGCCGGGACCGGGGGGGATACCTACGAGCAGTACTTC.

Only a few counts were recorded for this clone. This chain connects TRBV24-1 to TRBJ1-5; a weak D match, TRBD1 (6 bases). The CDR3 contains 16 residues. V lost 9 bases, J lost 4 bases, and 21 bases lay in between. Germline V gene data show CDR1 as KGHDR and CDR2 as SFDVKD. The chain's CDR3 is CATQPRGGSRNQPQHF. The CDR3 nucleotides are TGTGCCACCCAACCCAGGGGCGGTAGTAGAAATCAGCCCCAGCATTTT.

This clone is a singleton in its sample. This sequence joins TRBV5-1 and TRBJ2-3; D is tentatively TRBD1 or TRBD2 (5 bases each). Trimming pared 4 bases from V and 1 base from J, leaving 16 bases between. The CDR3 has 16 amino acids. Germline CDR1 is SGHRS and CDR2 is YFSETQ. CDR3 coding DNA: TGCGCCAGCAGCGTTAATGGGGGACGGGGCACAGATACGCAGTATTTT. This gives the protein CASSVNGGRGTDTQYF.

The V call is TRBV6-5, the J call TRBJ2-3; 8 bases line up with TRBD2. The V segment lost 3 bases and the J segment 4 bases; nucleotides outside the gene matches: 6. Looked up from germline, CDR1 is MNHEY and CDR2 is SVGAGI. The CDR3 contains 15 residues. CDR3 bases: TGTGCCAGCAGTTATTTAGCGGGGTTACCAGATACGCAGTATTTT. This codes for CASSYLAGLPDTQYF.

The CDR3 region has the DNA TGTGCCAGCAGTTACTTTCGGGTTCCCTACGAGCAGTACTTC. Its protein is CASSYFRVPYEQYF. The chain employs TRBV6-2 or TRBV6-3 and TRBJ2-7; D unclear. Germline-derived CDR1 and CDR2 are MNHEY and SVGEGT. CDR3 length: 14 amino acids. Trimming pared 1 base from V and 2 bases from J, leaving 9 bases between.

The chain carries TRBV5-1 and TRBJ1-1; 11 bases map to TRBD1. The CDR3 totals 12 residues. Trimming at V came to 7 bases and at J to 4 bases, leaving 0 bases not matched to a gene. Germline V gene sequence: CDR1 SGHRS, CDR2 YFSETQ. The CDR3 DNA reads as TGCGCCAGCGGGACAGGGGGCACTGAAGCTTTCTTT. This sequence encodes CASGTGGTEAFF.

The chain couples TRBV18 to TRBJ2-1, with 12 bases that match TRBD2. The CDR3 contains 17 residues. The germline V gene has CDR1 KGHSH and CDR2 LQKENI. V dropped 4 bases and J dropped 0; count of bases not matched to a gene: 4. The CDR3 DNA reads TGTGCCAGCTCACGACTAGCGGGGGACAGCTCCTACAATGAGCAGTTCTTC. This sequence encodes CASSRLAGDSSYNEQFF.

This clone was observed once. V usage is TRBV5-1 and J usage is TRBJ1-2; 8 bases line up with TRBD1. The CDR3 is made up of 15 amino acids. The V and J ends lost 2 bases and 4 bases, in that order; junction bases with no gene match: 7. Germline CDR1 is SGHRS and CDR2 is YFSETQ. The CDR3 region has the DNA TGCGCCAGCAGCTTAACAGGGGGAGGGAGCTATGGCTACACCTTC. As protein: CASSLTGGGSYGYTF. Together with reference TRBV5-1 and TRBJ1-2, the CDR3 gives the full variable domain: KAGVTQTPRYLIKTRGQQVTLSCSPISGHRSVSWYQQTPGQGLQFLFEYFSETQRNKGNFPGRFSGRQFSNSRSEMNVSTLELGDSALYLCASSLTGGGSYGYTFGSGTRLTVV.

The table lists this clone with a few counts. CDR3 nucleotides: TGCAGCGTAACCACACAAGCGGGGGGGCCTGGGGAGCAGTACTTC. Encoded protein: CSVTTQAGGPGEQYF. The chain employs TRBV29-1 and TRBJ2-7; 10 bases agree with TRBD2. CDR1 and CDR2 from the germline V gene are SQVTM and ANQGSEA. V was pared by 6 bases and J by 7 bases, with 15 bases of the junction left unmatched. The CDR3 totals 15 residues.

The J gene is TRBJ1-2, the V gene TRBV10-3; 8 bases are a match to TRBD1. Germline V gene sequence: CDR1 ENHRY, CDR2 SYGVKD. This CDR3 is 13 amino acids long. The V gene end was trimmed by 8 bases and the J gene end by 2 bases; junction bases not matched to a gene: 4. The CDR3 region has the DNA TGTGCCATCCTGGACAGGGACAACTATGGCTACACCTTC. It codes for CAILDRDNYGYTF.

This rearrangement joins TRBV4-3 to TRBJ2-1, with D perhaps matching TRBD2 (5 bases). V shed 0 bases and J shed 10 bases, with 16 bases lying between them. The germline V gene encodes CDR1 LGHNA and CDR2 YSLEER. This CDR3 has 15 residues. The chain's CDR3 is CASSQDPALVAEQFF. As DNA, the CDR3 is TGCGCCAGCAGCCAAGATCCTGCTCTGGTAGCGGAGCAGTTCTTC.

The gene calls are TRBV24-1 and TRBJ1-2, with D hard to call. Trimming stripped 5 bases from V and 3 bases from J, with 9 bases between. This CDR3 comprises 13 residues. Germline assignment: CDR1 KGHDR and CDR2 SFDVKD. The DNA of the CDR3 is TGTGCCACCAGTGCTGGAACAGACTATGGCTACACCTTC. This gives the protein CATSAGTDYGYTF.

This clone has more than one count but fewer than ten. The chain uses TRBV10-2 and TRBJ2-2; D is ambiguous. Germline assignment: CDR1 WSHSY and CDR2 SAAADI. V was clipped by 8 bases and J by 7 bases, with 5 bases between them. This CDR3 is built from 10 residues. The CDR3 reads CASFGGELFF. CDR3 sequence (DNA): TGCGCCAGCTTCGGCGGGGAGCTGTTTTTT.

This chain joins TRBV6-5 and TRBJ2-1; TRBD2 matches at 10 bases. Germline assignment: CDR1 MNHEY and CDR2 SVGAGI. CDR3 length equals 14 residues. J lost 8 bases, V lost 6 bases, and 7 bases had no gene match. The CDR3 region has the DNA TGTGCCAGCAGGGCTAGCGGGAGTTTACATGAGCAGTTCTTC. It is translated as CASRASGSLHEQFF.

The chain carries TRBV4-3 and TRBJ1-2; no reliable D call. CDR1 is LGHNA, CDR2 YSLEER, per germline. The V end was cut by 0 bases, the J end by 7 bases, with 9 bases between. The CDR3 is made up of 13 amino acids. CDR3: CASSQDTLSGYTF. CDR3 sequence (DNA): TGCGCCAGCAGCCAAGATACACTCAGTGGCTACACCTTC.

This chain links TRBV7-2 with TRBJ1-2; 8 bases fit TRBD1. There are 16 residues in the CDR3. V trimming: 1 base; J trimming: 0 bases; junction bases outside the gene matches: 4. The V gene's germline CDR1 is SGHTA and CDR2 FQGNSA. The CDR3 DNA sequence: TGTGCCAGCAGCTTAGGAGGACAGGGAGCTAACTATGGCTACACCTTC. It yields the protein CASSLGGQGANYGYTF.

The rearrangement links TRBV3-1 (or the pseudogene TRBV3-2) to TRBJ2-1; TRBD2 aligns across 8 bases. This CDR3 region has 17 residues. The trim removed 0 bases at V and 0 bases at J, leaving 4 bases unmatched. From germline, CDR1 is LGHDT and CDR2 YNNKEL (reference sequence). CDR3 residues: CASSQEGLGNSYNEQFF. The DNA for the CDR3 is TGTGCCAGCAGCCAAGAGGGACTAGGAAACTCCTACAATGAGCAGTTCTTC.

This chain uses TRBV5-4 with TRBJ2-2; no firm D call. V dropped 0 bases and J dropped 5 bases, with 8 bases sitting between them. Looked up from germline, CDR1 is SGHNT and CDR2 is YYREEE (reference sequence). The CDR3 is 14 residues long. The DNA of the CDR3 is TGTGCCAGCAGCTTGGGTTGGGCAACCGGGGAGCTGTTTTTT. Its protein product is CASSLGWATGELFF.

A single count supports this clone. The chain combines TRBV7-2 with TRBJ2-7, with D unresolved. V lost 1 base and J lost 3, with 10 bases in between. CDR1 is SGHTA, CDR2 FQGNSA, per germline. This CDR3 comprises 14 residues. CDR3 region: CASSLGYEIYEQYF. The DNA of the CDR3 is TGTGCCAGCAGCTTAGGGTATGAGATCTACGAGCAGTACTTC.

The chain combines TRBV28 with TRBJ2-2, with 11 bases fitting TRBD2. The CDR3 is 16 amino acids. V lost 3 bases and J lost 6; bases outside the gene matches: 6. CDR1 is MDHEN, CDR2 SYDVKM, per germline. The CDR3 sequence: CASSLDLAGGAGELFF. CDR3 sequence (DNA): TGTGCCAGCAGTTTGGACCTAGCGGGAGGAGCCGGGGAGCTGTTTTTT.

The V gene is TRBV7-3, the J gene TRBJ2-1; TRBD1 agrees at 9 bases. Germline V lookup: CDR1 SGHTA, CDR2 FQGTGA. The CDR3 extends over 14 amino acids. Trimming removed 8 bases from V and 4 bases from J; junction bases left unmatched: 6. Here the CDR3 reads CASGTGIGYNEQFF. The CDR3 DNA reads TGTGCCAGCGGGACAGGGATCGGTTACAATGAGCAGTTCTTC. Drawing the rest from reference TRBV7-3 and TRBJ2-1, the complete variable domain is GAGVSQTPSNKVTEKGKYVELRCDPISGHTALYWYRQSLGQGPEFLIYFQGTGAADDSGLPNDRFFAVRPEGSVSTLKIQRTERGDSAVYLCASGTGIGYNEQFFGPGTRLTVL.